The source of this T cell receptor (beta chain) is a study of blood T cell repertoires in COVID-19. On the study more broadly: Acute and convalescent COVID-19 specimens originated in the United States, Italy and Spain. Sample material is recorded as cDNA or gDNA derived from T cells, B-cell-depleted T cells, or PBMCs.

This study enrolled people aged 18 to 89 from about 24 US geographic areas. Cohort placement rested on clinical history that participants reported themselves. Produced via immunoSEQ multiplex PCR; TCRdb's table is partial and in-frame only. The sample has approximately 220,000 clones; about 86% are singletons. Trimming cost V 4 bases and J 0 bases; bases outside gene matches: 8. The CDR3 covers 17 residues. Germline-derived CDR1 and CDR2 are MNHEY and SMNVEV (reference sequence). The receptor was derived from a woman aged 40 to 50 with acute COVID-19. The chain carries TRBV27 and TRBJ2-1; TRBD1 matches 8 bases. Sample: PBMCs or T cells enriched from blood (not recorded which). The CDR3 DNA reads TGTGCCAGCAGTTCTGATTGGACAGGGAGCTCCTACAATGAGCAGTTCTTC. Translating it yields CASSSDWTGSSYNEQFF.